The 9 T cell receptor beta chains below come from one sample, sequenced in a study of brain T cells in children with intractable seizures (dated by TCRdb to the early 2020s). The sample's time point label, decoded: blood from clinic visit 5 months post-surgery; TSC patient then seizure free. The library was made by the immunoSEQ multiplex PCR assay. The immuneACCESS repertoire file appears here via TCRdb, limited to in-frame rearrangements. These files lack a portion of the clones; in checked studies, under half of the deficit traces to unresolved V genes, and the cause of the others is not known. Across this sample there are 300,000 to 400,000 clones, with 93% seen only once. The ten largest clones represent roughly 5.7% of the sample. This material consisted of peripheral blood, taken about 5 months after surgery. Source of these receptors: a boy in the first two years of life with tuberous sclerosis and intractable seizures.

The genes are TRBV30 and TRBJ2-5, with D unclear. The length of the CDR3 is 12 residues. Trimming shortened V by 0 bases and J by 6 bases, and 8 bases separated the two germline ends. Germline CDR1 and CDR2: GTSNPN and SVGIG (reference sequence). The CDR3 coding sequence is TGTGCCTGGAGTGTATCTGTCCAGACCCAGTACTTC. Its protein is CAWSVSVQTQYF.

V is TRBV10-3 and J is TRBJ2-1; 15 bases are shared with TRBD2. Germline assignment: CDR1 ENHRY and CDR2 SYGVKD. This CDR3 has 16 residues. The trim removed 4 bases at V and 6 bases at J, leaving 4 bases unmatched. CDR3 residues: CAISGTSGGVTNEQFF. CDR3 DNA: TGTGCCATCAGTGGGACTAGCGGGGGGGTGACCAATGAGCAGTTCTTC.

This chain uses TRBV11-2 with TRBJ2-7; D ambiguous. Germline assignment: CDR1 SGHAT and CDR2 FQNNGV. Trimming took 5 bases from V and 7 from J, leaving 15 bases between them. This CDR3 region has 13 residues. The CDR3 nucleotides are TGTGCCAGCAGCACACTGCAGGTTCCGGAGCAGTACTTC. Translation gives CASSTLQVPEQYF.

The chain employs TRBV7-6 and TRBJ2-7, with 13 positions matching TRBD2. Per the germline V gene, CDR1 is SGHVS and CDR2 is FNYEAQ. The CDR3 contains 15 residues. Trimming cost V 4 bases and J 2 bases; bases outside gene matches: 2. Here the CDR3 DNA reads TGTGCCAGCAGCTCCGGGACTAGCGGGGCCTACGAGCAGTACTTC. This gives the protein CASSSGTSGAYEQYF. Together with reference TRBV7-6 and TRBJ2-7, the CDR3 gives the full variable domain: GAGVSQSPRYKVTKRGQDVALRCDPISGHVSLYWYRQALGQGPEFLTYFNYEAQQDKSGLPNDRFSAERPEGSISTLTIQRTEQRDSAMYRCASSSGTSGAYEQYFGPGTRLTVT.

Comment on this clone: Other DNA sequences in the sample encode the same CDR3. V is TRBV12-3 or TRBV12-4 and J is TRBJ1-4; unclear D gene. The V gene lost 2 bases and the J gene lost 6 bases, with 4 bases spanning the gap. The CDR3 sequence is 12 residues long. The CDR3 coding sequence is TGTGCCAGCAGTTTACCCCATGAAAAACTGTTTTTT. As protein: CASSLPHEKLFF.

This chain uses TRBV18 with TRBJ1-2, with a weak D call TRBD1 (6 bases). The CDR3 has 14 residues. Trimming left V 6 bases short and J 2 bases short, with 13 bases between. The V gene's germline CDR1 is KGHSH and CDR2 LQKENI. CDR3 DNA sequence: TGTGCCAGCTCCACCGGGCAGGGGAACTATGGCTACACCTTC. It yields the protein CASSTGQGNYGYTF.

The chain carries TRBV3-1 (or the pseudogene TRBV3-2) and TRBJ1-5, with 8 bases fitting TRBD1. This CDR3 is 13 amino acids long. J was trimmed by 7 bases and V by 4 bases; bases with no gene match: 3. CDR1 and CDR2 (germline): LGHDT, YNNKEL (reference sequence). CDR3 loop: CASSLDRGQPQHF. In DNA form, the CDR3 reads TGTGCCAGCAGCCTCGACAGGGGACAGCCCCAGCATTTT.

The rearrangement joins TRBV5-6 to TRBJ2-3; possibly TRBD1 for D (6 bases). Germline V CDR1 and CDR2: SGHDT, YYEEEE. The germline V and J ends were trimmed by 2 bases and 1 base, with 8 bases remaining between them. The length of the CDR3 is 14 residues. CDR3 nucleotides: TGTGCCAGCAGCTTCCGGACAGGCACAGATACGCAGTATTTT. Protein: CASSFRTGTDTQYF.

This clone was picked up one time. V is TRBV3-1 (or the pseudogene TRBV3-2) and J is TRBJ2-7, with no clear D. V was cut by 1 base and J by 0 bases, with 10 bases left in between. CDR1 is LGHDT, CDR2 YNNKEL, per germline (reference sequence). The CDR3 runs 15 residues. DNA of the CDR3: TGTGCCAGCAGCCAAGGAGGCGGAACCTCCTACGAGCAGTACTTC. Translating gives CASSQGGGTSYEQYF.